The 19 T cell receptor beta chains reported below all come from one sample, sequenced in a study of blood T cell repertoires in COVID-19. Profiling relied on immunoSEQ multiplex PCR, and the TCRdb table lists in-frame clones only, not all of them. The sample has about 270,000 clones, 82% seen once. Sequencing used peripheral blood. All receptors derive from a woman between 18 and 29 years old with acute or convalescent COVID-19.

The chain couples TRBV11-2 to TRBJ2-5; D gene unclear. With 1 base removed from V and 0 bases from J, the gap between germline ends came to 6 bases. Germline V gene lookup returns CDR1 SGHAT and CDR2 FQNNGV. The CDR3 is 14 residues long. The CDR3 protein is CASSLALYQETQYF. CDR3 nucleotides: TGTGCCAGCAGCTTAGCCCTGTACCAAGAGACCCAGTACTTC.

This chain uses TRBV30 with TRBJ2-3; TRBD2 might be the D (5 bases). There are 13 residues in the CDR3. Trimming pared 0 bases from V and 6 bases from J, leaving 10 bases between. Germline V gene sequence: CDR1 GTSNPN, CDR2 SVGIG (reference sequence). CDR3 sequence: CAWSVRGSDTQYF. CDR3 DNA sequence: TGTGCCTGGAGTGTACGAGGGAGTGATACGCAGTATTTT.

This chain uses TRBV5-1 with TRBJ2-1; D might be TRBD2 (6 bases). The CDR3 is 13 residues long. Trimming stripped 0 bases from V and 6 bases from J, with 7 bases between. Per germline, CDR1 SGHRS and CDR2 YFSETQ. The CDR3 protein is CASSLGTTNEQFF. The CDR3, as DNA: TGCGCCAGCAGCTTGGGGACTACCAATGAGCAGTTCTTC.

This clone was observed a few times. The CDR3, as DNA: TGTGCCAGCAGTTTGCGGGAAAATCAGCCCCAGCATTTT. It specifies CASSLRENQPQHF. V gene TRBV28 combines with J gene TRBJ1-5; D call uncertain. Between the trimmed V and J ends, which lost 3 bases and 4 bases, there was a span of 7 bases. This CDR3 is 13 amino acids long. Germline V gene lookup returns CDR1 MDHEN and CDR2 SYDVKM.

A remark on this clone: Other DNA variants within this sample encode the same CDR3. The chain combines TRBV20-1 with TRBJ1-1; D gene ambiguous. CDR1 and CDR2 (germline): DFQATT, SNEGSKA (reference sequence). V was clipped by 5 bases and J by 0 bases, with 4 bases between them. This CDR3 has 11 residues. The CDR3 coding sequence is TGCAGTGCTGTCATGAACACTGAAGCTTTCTTT. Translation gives CSAVMNTEAFF.

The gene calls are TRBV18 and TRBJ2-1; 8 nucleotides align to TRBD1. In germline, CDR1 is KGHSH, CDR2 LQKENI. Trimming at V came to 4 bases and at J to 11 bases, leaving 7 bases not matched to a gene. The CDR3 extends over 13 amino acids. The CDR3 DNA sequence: TGTGCCAGCTCACGGGGACAGGAGGGAAAGCAGTTCTTC. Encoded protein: CASSRGQEGKQFF.

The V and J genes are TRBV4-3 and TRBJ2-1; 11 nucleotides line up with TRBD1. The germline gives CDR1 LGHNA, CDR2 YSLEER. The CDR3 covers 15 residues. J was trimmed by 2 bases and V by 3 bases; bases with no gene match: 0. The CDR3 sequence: CASSQGQGAYNEQFF. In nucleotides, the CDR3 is TGCGCCAGCAGCCAGGGACAGGGGGCCTACAATGAGCAGTTCTTC.

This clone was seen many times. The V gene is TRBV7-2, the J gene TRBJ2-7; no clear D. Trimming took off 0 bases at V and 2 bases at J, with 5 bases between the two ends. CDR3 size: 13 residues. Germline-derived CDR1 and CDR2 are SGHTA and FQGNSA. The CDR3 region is CASSLAAPYEQYF. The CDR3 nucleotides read TGTGCCAGCAGCTTAGCGGCCCCCTACGAGCAGTACTTC.

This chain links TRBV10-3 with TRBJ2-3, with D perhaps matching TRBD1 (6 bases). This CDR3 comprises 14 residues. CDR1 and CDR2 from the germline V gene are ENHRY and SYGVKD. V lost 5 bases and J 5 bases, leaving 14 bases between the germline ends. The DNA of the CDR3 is TGTGCCATCAGTTCAAAGGGGGTTGGAGATACGCAGTATTTT. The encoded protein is CAISSKGVGDTQYF.

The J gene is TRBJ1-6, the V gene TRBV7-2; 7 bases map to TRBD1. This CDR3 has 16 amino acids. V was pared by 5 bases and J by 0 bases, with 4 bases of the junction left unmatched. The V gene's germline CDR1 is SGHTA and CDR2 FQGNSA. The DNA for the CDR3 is TGTGCCAGCAGCGAGGGGGCCAGCTCCTATAATTCACCCCTCCACTTT. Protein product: CASSEGASSYNSPLHF.

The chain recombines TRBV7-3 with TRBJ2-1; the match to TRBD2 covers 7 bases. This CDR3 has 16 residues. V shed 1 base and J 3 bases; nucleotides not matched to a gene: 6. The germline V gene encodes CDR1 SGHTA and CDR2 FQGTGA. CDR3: CASSLRAGAGYNEQFF. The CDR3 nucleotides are TGTGCCAGCAGCTTAAGGGCGGGAGCAGGCTACAATGAGCAGTTCTTC.

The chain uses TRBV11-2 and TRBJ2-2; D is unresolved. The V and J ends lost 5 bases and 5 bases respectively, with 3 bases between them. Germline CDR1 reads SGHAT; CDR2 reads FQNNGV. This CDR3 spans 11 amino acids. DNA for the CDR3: TGTGCCAGCAGCGCGACCGGGGAGCTGTTTTTT. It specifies CASSATGELFF. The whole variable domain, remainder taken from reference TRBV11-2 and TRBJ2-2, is EAGVAQSPRYKIIEKRQSVAFWCNPISGHATLYWYQQILGQGPKLLIQFQNNGVVDDSQLPKDRFSAERLKGVDSTLKIQPAKLEDSAVYLCASSATGELFFGEGSRLTVL.

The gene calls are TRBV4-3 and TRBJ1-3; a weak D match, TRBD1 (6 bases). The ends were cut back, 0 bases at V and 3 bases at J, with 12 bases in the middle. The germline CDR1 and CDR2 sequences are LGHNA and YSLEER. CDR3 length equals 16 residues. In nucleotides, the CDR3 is TGCGCCAGCAGCCAAGAGCAGGGGAAAGGTGGAAACACCATATATTTT. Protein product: CASSQEQGKGGNTIYF.

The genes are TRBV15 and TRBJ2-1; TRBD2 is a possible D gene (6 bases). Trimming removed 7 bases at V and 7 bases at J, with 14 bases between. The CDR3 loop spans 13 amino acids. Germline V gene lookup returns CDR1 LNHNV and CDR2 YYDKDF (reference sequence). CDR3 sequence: CATTETSANEQFF. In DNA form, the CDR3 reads TGTGCCACCACTGAGACTAGTGCGAATGAGCAGTTCTTC.

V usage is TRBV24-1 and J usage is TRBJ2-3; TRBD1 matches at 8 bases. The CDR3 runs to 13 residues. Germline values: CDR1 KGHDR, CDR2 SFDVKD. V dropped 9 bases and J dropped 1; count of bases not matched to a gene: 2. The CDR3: CATGQGGTDTQYF. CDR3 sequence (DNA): TGTGCCACCGGACAGGGCGGCACAGATACGCAGTATTTT.

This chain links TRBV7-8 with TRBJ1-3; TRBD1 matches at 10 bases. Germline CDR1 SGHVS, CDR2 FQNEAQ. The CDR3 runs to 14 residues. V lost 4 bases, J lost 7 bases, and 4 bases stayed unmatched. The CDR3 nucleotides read TGTGCCAGCAGCTCCCGGGACAGGGGTAACACCATATATTTT. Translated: CASSSRDRGNTIYF.

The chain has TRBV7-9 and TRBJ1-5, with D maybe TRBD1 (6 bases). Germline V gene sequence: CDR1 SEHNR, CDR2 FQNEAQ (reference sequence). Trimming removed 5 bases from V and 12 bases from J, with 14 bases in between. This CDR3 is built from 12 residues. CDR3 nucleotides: TGTGCCAGCAGCCTGGGGGGGCAGGGCCAGCATTTT. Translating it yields CASSLGGQGQHF. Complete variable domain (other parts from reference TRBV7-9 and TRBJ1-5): DTGVSQNPRHKITKRGQNVTFRCDPISEHNRLYWYRQTLGQGPEFLTYFQNEAQLEKSRLLSDRFSAERPKGSFSTLEIQRTEQGDSAMYLCASSLGGQGQHFGDGTRLSIL.

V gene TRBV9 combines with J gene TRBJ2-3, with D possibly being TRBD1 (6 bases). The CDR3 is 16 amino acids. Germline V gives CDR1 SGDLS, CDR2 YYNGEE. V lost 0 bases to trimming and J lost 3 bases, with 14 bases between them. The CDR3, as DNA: TGTGCCAGCAGCGTAGGAGAGGACAGCTCGACAGATACGCAGTATTTT. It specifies CASSVGEDSSTDTQYF.

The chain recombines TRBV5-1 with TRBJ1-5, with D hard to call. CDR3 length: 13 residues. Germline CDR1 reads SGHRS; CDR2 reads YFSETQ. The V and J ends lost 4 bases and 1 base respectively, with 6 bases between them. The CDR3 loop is CASSAGSNQPQHF. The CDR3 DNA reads TGCGCCAGCAGCGCGGGGAGCAATCAGCCCCAGCATTTT.